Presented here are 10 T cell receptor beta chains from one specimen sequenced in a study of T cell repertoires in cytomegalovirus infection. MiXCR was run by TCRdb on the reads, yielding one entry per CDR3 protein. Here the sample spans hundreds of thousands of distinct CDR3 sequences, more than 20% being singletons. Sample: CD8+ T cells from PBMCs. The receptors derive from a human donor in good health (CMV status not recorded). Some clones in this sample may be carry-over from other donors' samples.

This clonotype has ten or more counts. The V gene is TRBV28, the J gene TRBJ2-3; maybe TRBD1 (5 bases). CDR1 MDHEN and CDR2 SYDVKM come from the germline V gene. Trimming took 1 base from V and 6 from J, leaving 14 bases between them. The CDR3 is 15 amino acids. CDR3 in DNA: TGTGCCAGCAGTTTATCCTCACAGGTTTGGGATACGCAGTATTTT. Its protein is CASSLSSQVWDTQYF.

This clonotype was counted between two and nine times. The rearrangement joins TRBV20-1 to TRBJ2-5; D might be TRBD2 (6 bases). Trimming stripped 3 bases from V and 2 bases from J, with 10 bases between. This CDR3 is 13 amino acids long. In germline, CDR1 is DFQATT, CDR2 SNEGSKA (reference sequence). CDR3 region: CSARPGGQETQYF. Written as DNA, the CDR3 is TGCAGTGCTAGGCCCGGAGGGCAAGAGACCCAGTACTTC.

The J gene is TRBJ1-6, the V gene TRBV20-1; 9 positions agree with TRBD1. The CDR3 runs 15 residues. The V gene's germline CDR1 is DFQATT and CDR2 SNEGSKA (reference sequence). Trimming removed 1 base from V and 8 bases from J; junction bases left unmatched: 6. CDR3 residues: CSARAPGQGDSPLHF. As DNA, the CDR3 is TGCAGTGCTAGAGCCCCGGGACAGGGAGATTCACCCCTCCACTTT.

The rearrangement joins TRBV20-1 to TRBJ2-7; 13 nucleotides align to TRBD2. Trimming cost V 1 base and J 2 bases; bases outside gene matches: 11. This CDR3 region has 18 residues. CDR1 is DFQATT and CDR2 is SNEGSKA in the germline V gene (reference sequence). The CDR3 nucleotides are TGCAGTGCTAGAGTTCCCGGGACTAGCGGGGCCCTCACCTACGAGCAGTACTTC. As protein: CSARVPGTSGALTYEQYF.

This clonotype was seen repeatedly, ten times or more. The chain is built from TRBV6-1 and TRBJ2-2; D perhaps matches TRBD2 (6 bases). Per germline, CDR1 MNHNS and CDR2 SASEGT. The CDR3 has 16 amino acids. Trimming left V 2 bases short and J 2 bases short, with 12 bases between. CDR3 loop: CASSEPLGLNTGELFF. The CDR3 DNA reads TGTGCCAGCAGTGAACCCTTAGGACTAAACACCGGGGAGCTGTTTTTT.

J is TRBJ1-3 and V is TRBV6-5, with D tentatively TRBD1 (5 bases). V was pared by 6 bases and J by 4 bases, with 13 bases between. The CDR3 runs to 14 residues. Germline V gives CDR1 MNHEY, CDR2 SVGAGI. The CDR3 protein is CASRQQEQGNTIYF. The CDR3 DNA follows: TGTGCCAGCAGACAACAGGAGCAAGGAAACACCATATATTTT.

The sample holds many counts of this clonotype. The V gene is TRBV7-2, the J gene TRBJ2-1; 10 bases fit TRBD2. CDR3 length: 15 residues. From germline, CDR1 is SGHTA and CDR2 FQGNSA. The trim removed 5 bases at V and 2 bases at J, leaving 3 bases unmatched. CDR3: CASSGSGGPYNEQFF. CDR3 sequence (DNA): TGTGCCAGCAGCGGTAGCGGGGGGCCCTACAATGAGCAGTTCTTC.

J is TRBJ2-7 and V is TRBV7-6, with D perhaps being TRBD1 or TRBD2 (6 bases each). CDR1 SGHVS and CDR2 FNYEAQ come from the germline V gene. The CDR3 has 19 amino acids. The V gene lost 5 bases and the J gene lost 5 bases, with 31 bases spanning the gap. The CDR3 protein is CASSPPPGQPRGRRNEQYV. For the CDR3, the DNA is TGTGCCAGCAGCCCCCCTCCGGGACAACCAAGGGGGAGGAGGAACGAGCAGTACGTC.

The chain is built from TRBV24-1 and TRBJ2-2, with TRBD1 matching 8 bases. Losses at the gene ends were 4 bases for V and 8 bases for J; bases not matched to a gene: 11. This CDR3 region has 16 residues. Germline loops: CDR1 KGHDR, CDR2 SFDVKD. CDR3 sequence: CATSERTGLPFGELFF. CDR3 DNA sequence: TGTGCCACCAGTGAACGGACAGGGCTTCCCTTTGGGGAGCTGTTTTTT.

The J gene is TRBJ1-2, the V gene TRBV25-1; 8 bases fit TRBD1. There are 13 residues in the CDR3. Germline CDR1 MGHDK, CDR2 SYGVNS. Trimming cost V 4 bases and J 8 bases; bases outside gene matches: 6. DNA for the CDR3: TGTGCCAGCAGTGTTGGGACAGGTTCCGGCTACACCTTC. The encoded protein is CASSVGTGSGYTF.